This is a list of T cell receptor beta chains from one sample in a study of CD8+ T cells in alopecia areata. Assay used: immunoSEQ multiplex PCR; TCRdb lists only in-frame clones, some missing. The sample has 160,000 or so clones; 65% to 75% are singletons. The material sequenced was CD8+ T cells sorted from blood, taken at week 0. The receptor source for this set is a human donor with alopecia areata. CDR3s include the opening cysteine and the closing phenylalanine or tryptophan. Each record gives: D gene, J gene, clone size, V gene, CDR3 protein, CDR3 DNA. D genes are given only for firm matches. Not every row has a clone size; where given, it reads once, few, many or a size class.

D: NA
J: TRBJ1-1
size: NA
V: TRBV29-1
CDR3: CSVANVGSTEAFF
DNA: TGCAGCGTGGCCAACGTAGGGAGCACTGAAGCTTTCTTT

D: NA
J: TRBJ1-3
size: few
V: TRBV19
CDR3: CASTGETGSGGNTIYF
DNA: TGTGCCAGTACTGGGGAAACAGGTTCGGGAGGAAACACCATATATTTT

D: TRBD1
J: TRBJ1-2
size: NA
V: TRBV29-1
CDR3: CSVEKRGLRDSLYGYTF
DNA: TGCAGCGTTGAGAAGCGGGGGCTGAGGGACAGCCTCTATGGCTACACCTTC

D: NA
J: TRBJ1-3
size: NA
V: TRBV11-2
CDR3: CASSHSGAPGNTIYF
DNA: TGTGCCAGCAGCCACTCCGGGGCACCAGGAAACACCATATATTTT

D: NA
J: TRBJ2-3
size: NA
V: TRBV27
CDR3: CASSLGGHTDTQYF
DNA: TGTGCCAGCAGTTTGGGGGGGCACACAGATACGCAGTATTTT

D: NA
J: TRBJ1-5
size: few
V: TRBV19
CDR3: CASSIVSGENQPQHF
DNA: TGTGCCAGTAGTATAGTTTCAGGGGAAAATCAGCCCCAGCATTTT

D: TRBD1
J: TRBJ1-2
size: once
V: TRBV5-1
CDR3: CASSLEGQGRFNYGYTF
DNA: TGCGCCAGCAGCTTAGAGGGACAGGGCCGATTTAACTATGGCTACACCTTC

D: NA
J: TRBJ2-7
size: NA
V: TRBV14
CDR3: CASSQYPYEQYF
DNA: TGTGCCAGCAGCCAATATCCCTACGAGCAGTACTTC

D: TRBD2
J: TRBJ2-7
size: NA
V: TRBV4-2
CDR3: CASSQDLAGGSSYEQYF
DNA: TGTGCCAGCAGCCAAGATCTAGCGGGGGGGAGCTCCTACGAGCAGTACTTC

D: NA
J: TRBJ1-4
size: NA
V: TRBV2
CDR3: CASSDIDSEKLFF
DNA: TGTGCCAGCAGTGATATCGACTCTGAAAAACTGTTTTTT

D: NA
J: TRBJ2-1
size: once
V: TRBV6-5
CDR3: CASSSTGEQFF
DNA: TGTGCCAGCAGCTCTACAGGTGAGCAGTTCTTC

D: NA
J: TRBJ1-6
size: NA
V: TRBV4-1
CDR3: CASSQERGQRDSPLHF
DNA: TGCGCCAGCAGCCAAGAGCGGGGGCAACGGGATTCACCCCTCCACTTT

D: TRBD1
J: TRBJ1-1
size: NA
V: TRBV5-6
CDR3: CASSPIGQGGNTEAFF
DNA: TGTGCCAGCAGCCCTATTGGACAGGGGGGGAACACTGAAGCTTTCTTT

D: NA
J: TRBJ2-7
size: NA
V: TRBV25-1
CDR3: CASSAAEYEQYF
DNA: TGTGCCAGCAGTGCGGCTGAATACGAGCAGTACTTC

D: TRBD1
J: TRBJ2-5
size: NA
V: TRBV7-9
CDR3: CASSLASRDRGFVYF
DNA: TGTGCCAGCAGCTTAGCGTCCCGGGACAGGGGGTTCGTGTACTTC

D: NA
J: TRBJ2-1
size: NA
V: TRBV7-9
CDR3: CASTKPGPKSSYNEQFF
DNA: TGTGCCAGCACGAAACCGGGACCAAAATCCTCCTACAATGAGCAGTTCTTC

D: TRBD1
J: TRBJ2-7
size: few
V: TRBV29-1
CDR3: CSTSDRAGGEQYF
DNA: TGCAGCACATCGGACAGGGCCGGGGGCGAGCAGTACTTC

D: NA
J: TRBJ1-1
size: NA
V: TRBV2
CDR3: CASSPRRTEAFF
DNA: TGTGCCAGCAGCCCCCGGAGAACAGAAGCTTTCTTT

D: NA
J: TRBJ1-1
size: NA
V: TRBV7-9
CDR3: CASSLTGGMNTEAFF
DNA: TGTGCCAGCAGCTTAACTGGGGGAATGAACACTGAAGCTTTCTTT

D: NA
J: TRBJ2-1
size: NA
V: TRBV27
CDR3: CASSLSREYNEQFF
DNA: TGTGCCAGCAGTTTATCGCGAGAATACAATGAGCAGTTCTTC

D: TRBD1
J: TRBJ1-1
size: NA
V: TRBV19
CDR3: CASSITLGTGDEAFF
DNA: TGTGCCAGTAGTATAACGTTGGGGACAGGGGATGAAGCTTTCTTT

D: TRBD1
J: TRBJ2-5
size: NA
V: TRBV10-3
CDR3: CAISESGTGVTETQYF
DNA: TGTGCCATCAGTGAGTCGGGGACAGGGGTGACGGAGACCCAGTACTTC

D: NA
J: TRBJ2-2
size: few
V: TRBV5-1
CDR3: CASSLRTDNTGELFF
DNA: TGCGCCAGCAGCCTAAGGACCGATAACACCGGGGAGCTGTTTTTT

D: NA
J: TRBJ2-1
size: few
V: TRBV29-1
CDR3: CSVHGAIYINEQFF
DNA: TGCAGCGTTCACGGGGCGATTTATATCAATGAGCAGTTCTTC

D: NA
J: TRBJ2-7
size: NA
V: TRBV7-9
CDR3: CASSPNSRGTYEQYF
DNA: TGTGCCAGCAGCCCTAACAGCCGGGGAACCTACGAGCAGTACTTC

D: NA
J: TRBJ2-1
size: NA
V: TRBV7-8
CDR3: CASSLLRGNNEQFF
DNA: TGTGCCAGCAGCTTACTTCGAGGGAACAATGAGCAGTTCTTC

D: TRBD2
J: TRBJ2-7
size: NA
V: TRBV7-6
CDR3: CASSPSGGSSYEQYF
DNA: TGTGCCAGCAGCCCTAGCGGGGGGTCCTCCTACGAGCAGTACTTC

D: NA
J: TRBJ2-7
size: NA
V: TRBV4-2
CDR3: CASSLNQGREQYF
DNA: TGTGCCAGCAGCCTAAACCAGGGTCGCGAGCAGTACTTC